This paragraph covers one T cell receptor beta chain sequence. The CDR3 runs to 17 residues. V gave up 1 base and J gave up 4 bases; unmatched junction bases: 5. Germline V lookup: CDR1 SEHNR, CDR2 FQNEAQ (reference sequence). Recent vaccinations or acute infections were absent in the healthy HIV-negative adult donors. Genomic DNA for unsorted samples, which was extracted with the QIAamp DNA Blood Mini kit, came from about 90 million PBMCs. Unsorted PBMC samples were amplified in replicate PCRs containing roughly 300 ng DNA, 30,000 to 35,000 T cell genomes. What was sequenced on ten immunoSEQ deep assay plates was unsorted PBMC DNA. The assay was immunoSEQ multiplex PCR, and TCRdb's table has in-frame clones only and misses some. The table includes some 500,000 clones, about 80% detected once. This sample was included in a study of shared clonotypes between healthy human individuals.

The receptor's source is a woman between 40 and 55 years old in good health. Some clones in this sample may be carry-over from other donors' samples. The sample was PBMCs. The chain uses TRBV7-9 and TRBJ2-1; TRBD2 matches 12 bases. Written as DNA, the CDR3 is TGTGCCAGCAGCTTAGGAAGGACTAGCGGGGCGTACAATGAGCAGTTCTTC. Its translation: CASSLGRTSGAYNEQFF.